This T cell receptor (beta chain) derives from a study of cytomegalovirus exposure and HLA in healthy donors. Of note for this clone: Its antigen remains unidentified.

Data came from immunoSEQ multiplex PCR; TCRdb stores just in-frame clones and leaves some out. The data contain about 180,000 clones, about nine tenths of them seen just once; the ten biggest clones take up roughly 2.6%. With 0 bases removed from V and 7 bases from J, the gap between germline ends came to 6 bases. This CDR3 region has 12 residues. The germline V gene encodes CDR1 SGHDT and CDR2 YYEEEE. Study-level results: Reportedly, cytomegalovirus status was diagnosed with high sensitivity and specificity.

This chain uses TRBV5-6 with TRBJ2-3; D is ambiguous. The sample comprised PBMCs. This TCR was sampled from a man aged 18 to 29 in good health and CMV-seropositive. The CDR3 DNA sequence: TGTGCCAGCAGCTTGGCCGCGTATACGCAGTATTTT. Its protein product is CASSLAAYTQYF.